These T cell receptor beta chains were read from a single sample in a study of OX40 agonist ivuxolimab in advanced cancers. The assay was immunoSEQ multiplex PCR, and TCRdb's table has in-frame clones only and misses some. The table lists 70,000 or so clones, more than 80% of them singletons. This sample comprised CD4+ or CD8+ T cells sorted from blood, obtained in a trial of the OX40 agonist ivuxolimab. The receptors come from an adult with an advanced solid tumor such as melanoma, head and neck, liver or kidney cancer. Both conserved end residues are part of each CDR3. The D gene is left open where the match is weak. Clone size is stated in some rows and not others, as once, few, many or a class when expanded.

>TRBD1|TRBV19|TRBJ2-3|NA
CASSQVRGWADTQYF
TGTGCCAGTAGTCAGGTCAGGGGGTGGGCAGATACGCAGTATTTT
>TRBD2|TRBV2|TRBJ2-3|once
CASSEMAGGPPDTQYF
TGTGCCAGCAGTGAAATGGCGGGGGGCCCCCCAGATACGCAGTATTTT
>NA|TRBV19|TRBJ1-1|NA
CASRPGGGTEAFF
TGTGCCTCCCGCCCCGGCGGAGGGACTGAAGCTTTCTTT
>NA|TRBV7-8|TRBJ2-5|NA
CASSSRTSPWGTQYF
TGTGCCAGCAGCTCTCGGACATCCCCGTGGGGGACCCAGTACTTC
>NA|TRBV21-1|TRBJ2-3|NA
CASSKAEDRGCTDTQYF
TGTGCCAGCAGCAAAGCGGAGGACAGGGGCTGCACAGATACGCAGTATTTT
>NA|TRBV28|TRBJ2-1|NA
CASNLMQGGEQFF
TGTGCCAGCAACCTAATGCAGGGTGGTGAGCAGTTCTTC
>NA|TRBV18|TRBJ2-3|NA
CASSPADGTDTQYF
TGTGCCAGCTCACCGGCAGACGGCACAGATACGCAGTATTTT
>TRBD2|TRBV28|TRBJ2-5|NA
CASSFNYGLAGKETQYF
TGTGCCAGCAGTTTTAATTACGGGCTAGCGGGGAAAGAGACCCAGTACTTC
>NA|TRBV30|TRBJ1-6|NA
CACSMLARSYNSPLHF
TGTGCCTGCTCTATGTTGGCACGCTCGTATAATTCACCCCTCCACTTT
>NA|TRBV6-5|TRBJ2-7|NA
CASSYSLQGGLGEQYF
TGTGCCAGCAGTTACTCGCTCCAGGGGGGTTTGGGGGAGCAGTACTTC
>NA|TRBV18|TRBJ1-5|NA
CASSPQGTQPQHF
TGTGCCAGCTCACCACAGGGGACTCAGCCCCAGCATTTT
>NA|TRBV2|TRBJ2-7|NA
CASSESEDRYYEQYF
TGTGCCAGCAGTGAATCCGAGGACCGCTACTACGAGCAGTACTTC
>NA|TRBV11-2|TRBJ1-2|NA
CASSPSEGGGYGYTF
TGTGCCAGCAGCCCCTCCGAGGGGGGAGGGTATGGCTACACCTTC
>NA|TRBV5-1|TRBJ2-3|once
CASSLSSSLTDTQYF
TGCGCCAGCAGCTTGTCTAGTTCTCTAACAGATACGCAGTATTTT
>TRBD2|TRBV5-8|TRBJ2-5|NA
CASRVPTTGGYQETQYF
TGTGCCAGCAGGGTCCCCACTACGGGAGGGTACCAAGAGACCCAGTACTTC
>NA|TRBV29-1|TRBJ1-4|NA
CSVVGFGTSNEKLFF
TGCAGCGTTGTTGGATTCGGGACATCTAATGAAAAACTGTTTTTT
>NA|TRBV9|TRBJ2-2|NA
CASSVVGDTGELFF
TGTGCCAGCAGCGTAGTAGGAGACACCGGGGAGCTGTTTTTT